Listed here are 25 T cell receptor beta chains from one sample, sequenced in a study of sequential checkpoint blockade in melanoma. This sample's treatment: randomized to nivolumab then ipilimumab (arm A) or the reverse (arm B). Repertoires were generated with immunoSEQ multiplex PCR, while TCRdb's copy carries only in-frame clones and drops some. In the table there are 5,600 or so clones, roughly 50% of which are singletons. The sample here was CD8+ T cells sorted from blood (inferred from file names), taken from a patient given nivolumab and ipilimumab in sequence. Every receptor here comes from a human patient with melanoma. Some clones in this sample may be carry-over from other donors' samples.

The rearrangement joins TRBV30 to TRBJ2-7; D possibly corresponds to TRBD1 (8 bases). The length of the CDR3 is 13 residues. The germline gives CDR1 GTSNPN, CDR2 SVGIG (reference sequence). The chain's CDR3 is CAGGQGASYEQYF. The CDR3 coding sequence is TGTGCGGGGGGGCAGGGGGCCTCCTACGAGCAGTACTTC.

The CDR3 DNA reads TGTGCCACCAGCAGCATGAACACTGAAGCTTTCTTT. This sequence encodes CATSSMNTEAFF. J is TRBJ1-1 and V is TRBV15; D not certain. The germline V gene has CDR1 LNHNV and CDR2 YYDKDF (reference sequence). The V end lost 3 bases, the J end lost 0 bases, and 2 bases lay between the germline ends. This CDR3 comprises 12 residues.

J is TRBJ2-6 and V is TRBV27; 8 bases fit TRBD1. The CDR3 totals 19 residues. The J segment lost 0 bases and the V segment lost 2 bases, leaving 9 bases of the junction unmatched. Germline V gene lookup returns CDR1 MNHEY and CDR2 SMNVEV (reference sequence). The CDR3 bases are TGTGCCAGCAGTTTAGTCCCGGGACAGGATCTCTCTGGGGCCAACGTCCTGACTTTC. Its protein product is CASSLVPGQDLSGANVLTF. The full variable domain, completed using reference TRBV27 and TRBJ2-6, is EAQVTQNPRYLITVTGKKLTVTCSQNMNHEYMSWYRQDPGLGLRQIYYSMNVEVTDKGDVPEGYKVSRKEKRNFPLILESPSPNQTSLYFCASSLVPGQDLSGANVLTFGAGSRLTVL.

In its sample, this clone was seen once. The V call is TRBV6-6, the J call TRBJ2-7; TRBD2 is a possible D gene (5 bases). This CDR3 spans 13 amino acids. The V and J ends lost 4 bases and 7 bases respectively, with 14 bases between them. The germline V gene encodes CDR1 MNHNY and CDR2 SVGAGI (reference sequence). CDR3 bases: TGTGCCAGCAGTTCCCGGGGTGGGAAGGAGCAGTACTTC. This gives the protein CASSSRGGKEQYF.

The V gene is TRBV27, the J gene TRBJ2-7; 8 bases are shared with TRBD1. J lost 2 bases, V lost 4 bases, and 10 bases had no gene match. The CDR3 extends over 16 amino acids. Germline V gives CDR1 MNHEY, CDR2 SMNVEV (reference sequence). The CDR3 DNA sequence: TGTGCCAGCAGTTCGACAACAGGGGGTTATCCCTACGAGCAGTACTTC. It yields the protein CASSSTTGGYPYEQYF.

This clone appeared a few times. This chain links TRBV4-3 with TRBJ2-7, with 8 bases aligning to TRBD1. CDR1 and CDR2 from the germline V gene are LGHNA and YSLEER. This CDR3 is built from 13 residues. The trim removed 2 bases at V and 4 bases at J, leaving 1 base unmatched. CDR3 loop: CASSQTGGYEQYF. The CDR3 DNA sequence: TGCGCCAGCAGCCAAACAGGGGGGTACGAGCAGTACTTC.

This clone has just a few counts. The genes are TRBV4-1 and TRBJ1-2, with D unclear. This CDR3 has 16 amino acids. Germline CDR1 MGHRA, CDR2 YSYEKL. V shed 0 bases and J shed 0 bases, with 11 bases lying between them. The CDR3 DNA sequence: TGCGCCAGCAGCCAAGATAGCGTTGTTTCTAACTATGGCTACACCTTC. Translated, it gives CASSQDSVVSNYGYTF.

The CDR3 loop reads CASSYDGTDSYEQYF. For the CDR3, the DNA is TGCGCCAGCAGCTACGATGGGACAGACTCCTACGAGCAGTACTTC. This sequence joins TRBV5-1 and TRBJ2-7, with TRBD1 matching over 7 bases. The length of the CDR3 is 15 residues. The V segment lost 3 bases and the J segment 0 bases; nucleotides outside the gene matches: 6. Germline CDR1 SGHRS, CDR2 YFSETQ.

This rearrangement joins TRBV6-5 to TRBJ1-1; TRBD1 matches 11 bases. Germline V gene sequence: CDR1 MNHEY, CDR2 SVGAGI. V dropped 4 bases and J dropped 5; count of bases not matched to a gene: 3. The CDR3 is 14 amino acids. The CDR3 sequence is CASSWDRGDTEAFF. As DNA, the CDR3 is TGTGCCAGCAGTTGGGACAGGGGGGATACTGAAGCTTTCTTT.

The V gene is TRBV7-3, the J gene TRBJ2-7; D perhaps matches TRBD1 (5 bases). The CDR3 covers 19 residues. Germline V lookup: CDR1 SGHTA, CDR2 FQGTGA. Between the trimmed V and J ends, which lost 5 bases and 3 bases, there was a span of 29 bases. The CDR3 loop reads CASSPYPSRALFPYYEQYF. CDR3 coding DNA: TGTGCCAGCAGCCCGTACCCGTCCAGGGCCCTCTTTCCTTACTACGAGCAGTACTTC.

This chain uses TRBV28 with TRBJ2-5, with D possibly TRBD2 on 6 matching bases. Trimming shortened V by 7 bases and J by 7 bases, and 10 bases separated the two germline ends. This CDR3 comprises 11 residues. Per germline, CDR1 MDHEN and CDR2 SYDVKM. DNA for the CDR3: TGTGCCAGCAACGCGGGGTTGACCCAGTACTTC. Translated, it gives CASNAGLTQYF. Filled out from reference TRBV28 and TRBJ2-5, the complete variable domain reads DVKVTQSSRYLVKRTGEKVFLECVQDMDHENMFWYRQDPGLGLRLIYFSYDVKMKEKGDIPEGYSVSREKKERFSLILESASTNQTSMYLCASNAGLTQYFGPGTRLLVL.

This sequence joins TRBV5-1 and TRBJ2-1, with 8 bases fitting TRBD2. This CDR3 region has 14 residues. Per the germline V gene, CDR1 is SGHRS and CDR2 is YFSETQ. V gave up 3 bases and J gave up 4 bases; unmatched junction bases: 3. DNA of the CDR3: TGCGCCAGCAGCTCGGGGGGGACTTACAATGAGCAGTTCTTC. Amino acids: CASSSGGTYNEQFF.

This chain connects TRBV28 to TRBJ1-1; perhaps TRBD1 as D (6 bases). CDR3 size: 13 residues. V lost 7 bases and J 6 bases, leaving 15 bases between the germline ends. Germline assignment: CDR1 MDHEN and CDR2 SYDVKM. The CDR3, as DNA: TGTGCCAGCACCCGGGGGGGGGCCGCTGAAGCTTTCTTT. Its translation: CASTRGGAAEAFF.

CDR3 sequence: CASSQGYGETYEQYF. The CDR3 region has the DNA TGCGCCAGCAGCCAAGGGTATGGGGAGACCTACGAGCAGTACTTC. The chain couples TRBV4-3 to TRBJ2-7; TRBD2 might be the D (5 bases). The CDR3 is made up of 15 amino acids. Trimming pared 1 base from V and 2 bases from J, leaving 12 bases between. In germline, CDR1 is LGHNA, CDR2 YSLEER.

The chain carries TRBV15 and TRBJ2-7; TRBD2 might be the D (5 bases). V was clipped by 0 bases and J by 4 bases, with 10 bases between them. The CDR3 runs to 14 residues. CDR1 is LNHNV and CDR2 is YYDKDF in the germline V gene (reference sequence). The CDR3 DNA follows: TGTGCCACCAGCAGAGATCTTCGGGGATACGAGCAGTACTTC. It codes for CATSRDLRGYEQYF.

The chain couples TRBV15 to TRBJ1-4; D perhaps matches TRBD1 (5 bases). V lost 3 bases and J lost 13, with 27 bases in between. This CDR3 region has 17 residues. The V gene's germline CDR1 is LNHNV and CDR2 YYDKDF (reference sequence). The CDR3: CATSRTGTSGGRGILFF. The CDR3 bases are TGTGCCACCAGCAGGACTGGGACCTCGGGAGGGCGAGGGATACTGTTTTTT. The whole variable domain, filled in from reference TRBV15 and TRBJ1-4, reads DAMVIQNPRYQVTQFGKPVTLSCSQTLNHNVMYWYQQKSSQAPKLLFHYYDKDFNNEADTPDNFQSRRPNTSFCFLDIRSPGLGDTAMYLCATSRTGTSGGRGILFFGSGTQLSVL.

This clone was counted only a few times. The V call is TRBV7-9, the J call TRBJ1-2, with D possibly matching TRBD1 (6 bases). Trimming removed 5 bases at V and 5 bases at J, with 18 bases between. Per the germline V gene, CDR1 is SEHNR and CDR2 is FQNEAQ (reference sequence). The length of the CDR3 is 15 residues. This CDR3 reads CASSAGGARDYGYTF. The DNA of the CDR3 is TGTGCCAGCAGCGCTGGGGGGGCGCGGGATTATGGCTACACCTTC.

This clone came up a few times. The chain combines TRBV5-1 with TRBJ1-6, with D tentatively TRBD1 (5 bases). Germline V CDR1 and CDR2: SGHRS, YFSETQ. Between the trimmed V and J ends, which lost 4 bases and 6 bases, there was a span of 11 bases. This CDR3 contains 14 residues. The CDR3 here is CASSRKGANSPLHF. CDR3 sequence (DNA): TGCGCCAGCAGCCGAAAAGGGGCTAATTCACCCCTCCACTTT.

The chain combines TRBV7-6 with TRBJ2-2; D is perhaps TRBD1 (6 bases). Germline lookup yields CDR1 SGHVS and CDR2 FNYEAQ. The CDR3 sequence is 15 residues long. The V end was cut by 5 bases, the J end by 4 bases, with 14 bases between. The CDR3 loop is CASSPRDTTTGELFF. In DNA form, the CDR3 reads TGTGCCAGCAGCCCACGGGACACCACCACCGGGGAGCTGTTTTTT. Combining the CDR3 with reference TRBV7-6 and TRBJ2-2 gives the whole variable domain GAGVSQSPRYKVTKRGQDVALRCDPISGHVSLYWYRQALGQGPEFLTYFNYEAQQDKSGLPNDRFSAERPEGSISTLTIQRTEQRDSAMYRCASSPRDTTTGELFFGEGSRLTVL.

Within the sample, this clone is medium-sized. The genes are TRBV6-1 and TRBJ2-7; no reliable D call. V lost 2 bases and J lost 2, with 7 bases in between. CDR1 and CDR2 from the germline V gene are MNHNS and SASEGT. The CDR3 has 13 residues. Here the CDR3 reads CASSEPTAYEQYF. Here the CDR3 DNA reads TGTGCCAGCAGTGAACCAACAGCCTACGAGCAGTACTTC.

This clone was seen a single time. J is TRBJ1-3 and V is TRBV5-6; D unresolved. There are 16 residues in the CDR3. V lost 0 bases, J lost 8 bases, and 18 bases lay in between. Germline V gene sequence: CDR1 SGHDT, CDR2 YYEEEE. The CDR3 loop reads CASSLGPTALGDTIYF. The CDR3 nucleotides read TGTGCCAGCAGCTTGGGGCCGACTGCCCTCGGGGACACCATATATTTT. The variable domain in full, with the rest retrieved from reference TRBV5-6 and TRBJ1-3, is DAGVTQSPTHLIKTRGQQVTLRCSPKSGHDTVSWYQQALGQGPQFIFQYYEEEERQRGNFPDRFSGHQFPNYSSELNVNALLLGDSALYLCASSLGPTALGDTIYFGEGSWLTVV.

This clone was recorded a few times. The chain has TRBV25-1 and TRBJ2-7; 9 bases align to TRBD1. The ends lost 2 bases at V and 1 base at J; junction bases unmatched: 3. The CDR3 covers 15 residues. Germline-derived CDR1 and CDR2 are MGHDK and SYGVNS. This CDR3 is CASSEAGTGSYEQYF. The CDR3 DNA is TGTGCCAGCAGTGAAGCCGGGACAGGGTCCTACGAGCAGTACTTC.

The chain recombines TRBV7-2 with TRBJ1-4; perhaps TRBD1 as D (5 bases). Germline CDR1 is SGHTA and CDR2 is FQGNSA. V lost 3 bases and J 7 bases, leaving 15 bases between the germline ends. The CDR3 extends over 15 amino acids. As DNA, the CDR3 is TGTGCCAGCAGCTTCGCACTCGGGGGGGTTGAAAAACTGTTTTTT. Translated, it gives CASSFALGGVEKLFF.

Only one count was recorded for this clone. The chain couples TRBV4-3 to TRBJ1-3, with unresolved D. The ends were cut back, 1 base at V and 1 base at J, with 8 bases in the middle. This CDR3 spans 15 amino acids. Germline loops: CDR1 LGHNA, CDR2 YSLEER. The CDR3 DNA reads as TGCGCCAGCAGCCAAGGGGCAGATTCTGGAAACACCATATATTTT. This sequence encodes CASSQGADSGNTIYF.

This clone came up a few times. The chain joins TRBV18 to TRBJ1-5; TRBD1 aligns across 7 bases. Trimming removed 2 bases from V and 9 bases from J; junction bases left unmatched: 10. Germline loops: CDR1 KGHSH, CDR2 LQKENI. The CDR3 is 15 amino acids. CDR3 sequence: CASSPTPGQSGPQHF. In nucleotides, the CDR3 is TGTGCCAGCTCACCAACTCCGGGACAGTCTGGGCCCCAGCATTTT.